Following are 12 T cell receptor beta chains from one sample sequenced in a study of cytomegalovirus exposure and HLA in healthy donors. The PCR made use of 60 Vbeta and 13 Jbeta primers. TCRdb keeps only in-frame clones here, not all; method: immunoSEQ multiplex PCR. The sample has around 75,000 clones, around 82% seen once. Sample: PBMCs. The receptor set was obtained from a man aged 35 to 55 in good health and CMV-seronegative.

The chain has TRBV28 and TRBJ1-2; a weak D match, TRBD1 (6 bases). Per the germline V gene, CDR1 is MDHEN and CDR2 is SYDVKM. The length of the CDR3 is 13 residues. V was clipped by 4 bases and J by 7 bases, with 13 bases between them. CDR3 amino acids: CASSSEYRAGYTF. CDR3 bases: TGTGCCAGCAGTTCCGAGTACAGGGCTGGCTACACCTTC.

CDR3: CASSLVSSGWYNEQFF. The CDR3 DNA sequence: TGTGCCAGCAGCTTAGTATCTAGCGGGTGGTACAATGAGCAGTTCTTC. V usage is TRBV7-2 and J usage is TRBJ2-1; TRBD2 matches 8 bases. CDR1 is SGHTA and CDR2 is FQGNSA in the germline V gene. CDR3 length equals 16 residues. V shed 1 base, J shed 4 bases, and the junction held 6 bases outside the gene matches.

The CDR3 reads CASSRRGEGQGLGTQYF. CDR3 bases: TGCGCCAGCAGCCGCCGAGGGGAAGGACAGGGACTTGGGACCCAGTACTTC. The genes are TRBV4-3 and TRBJ2-5; 8 bases are a match to TRBD1. J gave up 7 bases and V 4 bases, and 17 bases lay outside the gene matches. The CDR3 contains 17 residues. CDR1 and CDR2 (germline): LGHNA, YSLEER.

This clone appeared a single time. The chain carries TRBV7-2 and TRBJ2-2; D gene uncertain. This CDR3 has 13 residues. Trimming took 3 bases from V and 3 from J, leaving 5 bases between them. CDR1 SGHTA and CDR2 FQGNSA come from the germline V gene. As DNA, the CDR3 is TGTGCCAGCAGCTTGGAGTACACCGGGGAGCTGTTTTTT. As protein: CASSLEYTGELFF.

The gene calls are TRBV18 and TRBJ2-7; possibly TRBD1 for D (6 bases). The germline gives CDR1 KGHSH, CDR2 LQKENI. The ends were cut back, 3 bases at V and 2 bases at J, with 11 bases in the middle. The CDR3 has 14 amino acids. The CDR3 DNA follows: TGTGCCAGCTCACCGCTGGACAGCCCCTACGAGCAGTACTTC. It is translated as CASSPLDSPYEQYF.

The rearrangement uses TRBV14 and TRBJ2-2, with D possibly being TRBD2 (6 bases). The germline V gene encodes CDR1 SGHDN and CDR2 FVKESK. The CDR3 is 14 amino acids. Trimming stripped 7 bases from V and 1 base from J, with 10 bases between. CDR3 loop: CASKWGVNTGELFF. The DNA of the CDR3 is TGTGCCAGCAAATGGGGGGTGAACACCGGGGAGCTGTTTTTT.

This clone was observed a few times. V is TRBV7-9 and J is TRBJ1-5, with 10 bases matching TRBD1. The CDR3 loop spans 17 amino acids. Per germline, CDR1 SEHNR and CDR2 FQNEAQ (reference sequence). J was trimmed by 7 bases and V by 4 bases; bases with no gene match: 13. Here the CDR3 DNA reads TGTGCCAGCAGCTCCATAACCGGGACAGGGGTGCGGCAGCCCCAGCATTTT. Amino acids: CASSSITGTGVRQPQHF.

The chain combines TRBV18 with TRBJ2-1; 8 positions agree with TRBD1. The CDR3 has 15 residues. Per the germline V gene, CDR1 is KGHSH and CDR2 is LQKENI. Germline trimming cut 4 bases from V and 4 bases from J; bases unmatched to any gene: 6. The CDR3 reads CASSQDRALYNEQFF. In DNA form, the CDR3 reads TGTGCCAGCTCACAGGACAGGGCCCTATACAATGAGCAGTTCTTC.

The chain combines TRBV7-3 with TRBJ1-5; tentative D call: TRBD1 (5 bases). The V end was cut by 4 bases, the J end by 2 bases, with 6 bases between. The V gene's germline CDR1 is SGHTA and CDR2 FQGTGA. The CDR3 covers 13 residues. The CDR3 coding sequence is TGTGCCAGCAGCTCACAGGGCAATCAGCCCCAGCATTTT. Protein: CASSSQGNQPQHF.

This chain joins TRBV11-3 and TRBJ1-1, with a weak D call TRBD1 (5 bases). The CDR3 is 14 residues long. Looked up from germline, CDR1 is SGHNT and CDR2 is YENEEA. The ends were cut back, 0 bases at V and 3 bases at J, with 8 bases in the middle. CDR3: CASSLEGGDTEAFF. As DNA, the CDR3 is TGTGCCAGCAGCTTAGAGGGGGGAGACACTGAAGCTTTCTTT.

This clone appeared once. V usage is TRBV28 and J usage is TRBJ2-3; tentative D call: TRBD1 (6 bases). Germline CDR1 and CDR2: MDHEN and SYDVKM. CDR3 size: 13 residues. V lost 5 bases and J 2 bases, leaving 8 bases between the germline ends. The CDR3 DNA sequence: TGTGCCAGCAGTCGGACAGCCACAGATACGCAGTATTTT. This translates into CASSRTATDTQYF.

This clone has a single count. The CDR3 spells CASSPGQGISEAFF. CDR3 nucleotides: TGTGCCAGCAGCCCCGGACAGGGGATCTCTGAAGCTTTCTTT. The chain has TRBV7-6 and TRBJ1-1; 9 bases agree with TRBD1. Germline V lookup: CDR1 SGHVS, CDR2 FNYEAQ. Germline trimming cut 5 bases from V and 6 bases from J; bases unmatched to any gene: 7. This CDR3 is built from 14 residues.